The 32 T cell receptor beta chains below come from one sample, sequenced in a study of CXCR3-negative and CXCR3-positive naive CD8 T cells. UMI-labeled TRB cDNA libraries were prepared by 5' RACE. TCRdb reprocessed the 5' RACE reads; each CDR3 protein has one entry and no DNA is given. The sample has around 81,000 distinct CDR3 sequences; the top ten hold roughly 1.4%. Sequenced input: naive CXCR3- CD8+ T cells from blood. Described subset: CD45RO-CCR7+CD27+CD95- naive CD8+ T cells lacking CXCR3 (TNR3-). Receptors were obtained from a human donor in good health. Some clones in this sample may be carry-over from other donors' samples.

This chain connects TRBV7-6 to TRBJ1-5; TCRdb lists TRBD1, though no DNA is available to test this call. This CDR3 has 14 residues. The germline gives CDR1 SGHVS, CDR2 FNYEAQ. The CDR3 loop is CASSSGGLDQPQHF.

This sequence joins TRBV5-1 and TRBJ2-2; TCRdb calls TRBD1, which cannot be checked without DNA. The germline V gene encodes CDR1 SGHRS and CDR2 YFSETQ. This CDR3 has 16 amino acids. CDR3 sequence: CASSLDREEDTGELFF.

V and J are TRBV7-9 and TRBJ1-2; TCRdb's D gene call, TRBD1, goes unchecked for lack of DNA. Germline loops: CDR1 SEHNR, CDR2 FQNEAQ (reference sequence). CDR3 length: 18 residues. The CDR3 loop is CASSFSSTGGWRLYGYTF.

The chain uses TRBV29-1 and TRBJ2-7. The CDR3 runs to 14 residues. Germline V gene lookup returns CDR1 SQVTM and CDR2 ANQGSEA. The CDR3 sequence: CSVERRTGSYEQYF.

The rearrangement joins TRBV2 to TRBJ1-1. This CDR3 is built from 11 residues. CDR1 and CDR2 (germline): SNHLY, FYNNEI. CDR3 loop: CASSPNTEAFF. Based on the CDR3 plus reference TRBV2 and TRBJ1-1, the full variable domain is EPEVTQTPSHQVTQMGQEVILRCVPISNHLYFYWYRQILGQKVEFLVSFYNNEISEKSEIFDDQFSVERPDGSNFTLKIRSTKLEDSAMYFCASSPNTEAFFGQGTRLTVV.

The chain combines TRBV24-1 with TRBJ2-5; TCRdb selects TRBD2, and the lack of DNA leaves this call unchecked. Germline V gives CDR1 KGHDR, CDR2 SFDVKD. CDR3 length: 19 residues. The CDR3 is CATSAGLAGAVGRGETQYF.

The rearrangement links TRBV20-1 to TRBJ2-7; checking the TCRdb D call of TRBD1 is not possible without DNA. Germline values: CDR1 DFQATT, CDR2 SNEGSKA (reference sequence). CDR3 length: 15 amino acids. CDR3 sequence: CSARVVWPGSYEQYF.

The CDR3 region is CASSLTSDSLYEQYF. The rearrangement uses TRBV7-9 and TRBJ2-7. The CDR3 extends over 15 amino acids. Per the germline V gene, CDR1 is SEHNR and CDR2 is FQNEAQ (reference sequence).

V gene TRBV7-6 combines with J gene TRBJ2-1. Germline loops: CDR1 SGHVS, CDR2 FNYEAQ. The CDR3 has 11 residues. CDR3 loop: CASSARDEQFF.

The CDR3 region is CSVHETGNYGYTF. The rearrangement joins TRBV29-1 to TRBJ1-2; TCRdb indicates TRBD1, and absent DNA this call remains unverified. The CDR3 has 13 residues. The V gene's germline CDR1 is SQVTM and CDR2 ANQGSEA.

The chain uses TRBV4-3 and TRBJ2-1; the TCRdb call, TRBD1, lacks DNA for checking. CDR3 length: 16 residues. Germline V CDR1 and CDR2: LGHNA, YSLEER. CDR3: CASSQDDRGLYNEQFF.

The V and J genes are TRBV10-2 and TRBJ1-5; TCRdb lists TRBD1, though no DNA is available to test this call. This CDR3 region has 16 residues. CDR1 WSHSY and CDR2 SAAADI come from the germline V gene. CDR3 amino acids: CASSVDSPVTNQPQHF.

This clonotype is classed as medium-sized by frequency. The chain couples TRBV29-1 to TRBJ2-1. There are 13 residues in the CDR3. Germline loops: CDR1 SQVTM, CDR2 ANQGSEA. The CDR3 protein is CSVEGTAYNEQFF.

The V call is TRBV7-2, the J call TRBJ2-1; there is no DNA to check the TCRdb D call of TRBD1. Germline V CDR1 and CDR2: SGHTA, FQGNSA. CDR3 size: 15 residues. CDR3 sequence: CASSSKGQGYNEQFF.

This rearrangement joins TRBV20-1 to TRBJ2-7; TCRdb designates TRBD2, a call that cannot be tested without DNA. Germline CDR1 reads DFQATT; CDR2 reads SNEGSKA (reference sequence). CDR3 length equals 18 residues. The CDR3 reads CSARGYSSGLAGGYEQYF.

The chain joins TRBV7-9 to TRBJ2-7. Germline V lookup: CDR1 SEHNR, CDR2 FQNEAQ (reference sequence). The CDR3 has 14 amino acids. CDR3 sequence reads: CASSQSRPVLEQYF. Variable domain in full (rest from reference TRBV7-9 and TRBJ2-7): DTGVSQNPRHKITKRGQNVTFRCDPISEHNRLYWYRQTLGQGPEFLTYFQNEAQLEKSRLLSDRFSAERPKGSFSTLEIQRTEQGDSAMYLCASSQSRPVLEQYFGPGTRLTVT.

This CDR3 is CASSLVHSSSYEQYF. The rearrangement joins TRBV7-2 to TRBJ2-7. Germline V gene lookup returns CDR1 SGHTA and CDR2 FQGNSA. CDR3 length equals 15 residues. Together with reference TRBV7-2 and TRBJ2-7, the CDR3 gives the full variable domain: GAGVSQSPSNKVTEKGKDVELRCDPISGHTALYWYRQSLGQGLEFLIYFQGNSAPDKSGLPSDRFSAERTGGSVSTLTIQRTQQEDSAVYLCASSLVHSSSYEQYFGPGTRLTVT.

The chain carries TRBV28 and TRBJ2-1; TCRdb returns TRBD2, unconfirmable since there is no DNA. The CDR3 totals 15 residues. Germline V CDR1 and CDR2: MDHEN, SYDVKM. CDR3 sequence: CASSLAGAWYNEQFF.

The rearrangement links TRBV28 to TRBJ2-1. This CDR3 is 12 amino acids long. Germline assignment: CDR1 MDHEN and CDR2 SYDVKM. The CDR3 loop is CASSLIMNEQFF.

The chain carries TRBV7-8 and TRBJ2-7; TCRdb selects TRBD1, and the lack of DNA leaves this call unchecked. The CDR3 has 14 amino acids. In germline, CDR1 is SGHVS, CDR2 FQNEAQ. The CDR3 loop is CASSLSGQWSEQYF.

The V call is TRBV5-6, the J call TRBJ2-3. Germline V gene lookup returns CDR1 SGHDT and CDR2 YYEEEE. There are 16 residues in the CDR3. The CDR3 is CASSLVDLPHTDTQYF.

CDR3 in amino acids: CASSSPEGRDYGYTF. The genes are TRBV5-4 and TRBJ1-2; TCRdb outputs TRBD1, but without DNA this stays unchecked. Germline loops: CDR1 SGHNT, CDR2 YYREEE (reference sequence). The CDR3 sequence is 15 residues long.

The chain uses TRBV15 and TRBJ2-7; TCRdb's assignment of TRBD2 cannot be checked, as there is no DNA. The CDR3 has 17 amino acids. Looked up from germline, CDR1 is LNHNV and CDR2 is YYDKDF (reference sequence). The CDR3 loop reads CATSREVSFLAGEEQYF.

The rearrangement joins TRBV28 to TRBJ2-5. The CDR3 spans 11 residues. CDR1 is MDHEN, CDR2 SYDVKM, per germline. CDR3 region: CASSLSETQYF.

This rearrangement joins TRBV28 to TRBJ2-7; the D call from TCRdb, TRBD2, cannot be confirmed without DNA. The CDR3 runs 16 residues. Germline assignment: CDR1 MDHEN and CDR2 SYDVKM. CDR3 in amino acids: CASSWGTSGGAYEQYF.

V gene TRBV2 combines with J gene TRBJ2-1. Germline V gene sequence: CDR1 SNHLY, CDR2 FYNNEI. This CDR3 is 12 amino acids long. The CDR3: CASIGGYNEQFF.

This chain joins TRBV5-1 and TRBJ1-2. CDR3 size: 12 residues. Germline V gives CDR1 SGHRS, CDR2 YFSETQ. Here the CDR3 reads CASSLSGSGYTF.

The V and J genes are TRBV29-1 and TRBJ2-7. The CDR3 sequence is 11 residues long. Germline loops: CDR1 SQVTM, CDR2 ANQGSEA. CDR3 sequence: CSVGVGREQYF.

This sequence joins TRBV29-1 and TRBJ2-3; the TRBD2 assignment by TCRdb is unverifiable without DNA. Germline V CDR1 and CDR2: SQVTM, ANQGSEA. This CDR3 has 16 residues. The chain's CDR3 is CSVEGWTSWATDTQYF.

This chain uses TRBV29-1 with TRBJ2-3; TCRdb picks TRBD1, but there is no DNA to check that call. Germline loops: CDR1 SQVTM, CDR2 ANQGSEA. The CDR3 totals 13 residues. CDR3: CSEGQGNSDTQYF.

This chain connects TRBV7-9 to TRBJ2-7; TCRdb picks TRBD1, but there is no DNA to check that call. This CDR3 has 14 residues. Per germline, CDR1 SEHNR and CDR2 FQNEAQ (reference sequence). CDR3 residues: CASSLKGQAGEQYF.

The chain carries TRBV11-1 and TRBJ1-2. In germline, CDR1 is SGHAT, CDR2 FQDESV (reference sequence). CDR3 length: 13 amino acids. CDR3: CASSLTANYGYTF.